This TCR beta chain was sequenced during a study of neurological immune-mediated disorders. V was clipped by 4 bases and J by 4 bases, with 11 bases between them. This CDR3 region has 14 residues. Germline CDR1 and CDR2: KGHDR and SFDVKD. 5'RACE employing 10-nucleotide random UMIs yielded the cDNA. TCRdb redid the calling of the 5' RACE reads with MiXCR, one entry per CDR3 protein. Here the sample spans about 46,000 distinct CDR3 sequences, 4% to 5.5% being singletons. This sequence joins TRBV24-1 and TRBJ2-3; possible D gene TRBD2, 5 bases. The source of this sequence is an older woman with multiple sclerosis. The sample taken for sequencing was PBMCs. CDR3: CATSEDTRPDTQYF. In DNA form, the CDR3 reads TGTGCCACCAGTGAGGATACTAGACCAGATACGCAGTATTTT.